Included here is one T cell receptor (beta chain) sequence, with context. The CDR3 is 15 amino acids. Deletions cut 1 base from V and 6 bases from J, with 10 bases between. Germline V gene lookup returns CDR1 PRHDT and CDR2 FYEKMQ (reference sequence). These data belong to a study of blood T cell repertoires in COVID-19. Profiled with immunoSEQ multiplex PCR; TCRdb holds only in-frame clones, not every one. The sample lists 400,000 or so clones; roughly nine tenths were seen once. The rearrangement links TRBV13 to TRBJ1-6; D possibly corresponds to TRBD1 (5 bases). The specimen sequenced was PBMCs or T cells enriched from blood (not recorded which). The origin of this receptor is a young man who had recovered from COVID-19. The CDR3 reads CASSLVSGINSPLHF. CDR3 in DNA: TGTGCCAGCAGCTTAGTTTCAGGGATTAATTCACCCCTCCACTTT.